Below are 8 T cell receptor beta chains sequenced from a single sample in a study of OX40 agonist ivuxolimab in advanced cancers. To prepare the library, the immunoSEQ multiplex PCR assay was applied. Sourced from immuneACCESS, this table was stored by TCRdb with only in-frame sequences that have V and J called. A share of the clones is absent; for the studies checked, an unresolved V gene accounts for under half, and the remainder has no known explanation. The sample table lists more than 60,000 clones, approximately 90% of them with a count of one. Around 0.97% of the sample goes to the ten largest clones. The sequenced sample was CD4+ or CD8+ T cells sorted from blood, obtained in a trial of the OX40 agonist ivuxolimab. The receptors were gathered from an adult with an advanced solid tumor such as melanoma, head and neck, liver or kidney cancer.

The gene calls are TRBV5-3 and TRBJ2-1; the match to TRBD2 covers 7 bases. TRBV5-3 is labeled an ORF, and its function is uncertain. After removal of 8 bases from V and 5 bases from J, the junction contained 10 bases not matched to a gene. This CDR3 spans 14 amino acids. Here the CDR3 reads CASSVQRGDNEQFF. The CDR3 DNA reads TGTGCCAGCAGCGTCCAGCGGGGCGACAATGAGCAGTTCTTC.

The chain links TRBV10-3 to TRBJ2-1, with D maybe TRBD2 (6 bases). Trimming took off 0 bases at V and 4 bases at J, with 7 bases between the two ends. From germline, CDR1 is ENHRY and CDR2 SYGVKD. CDR3 length: 14 residues. The CDR3 reads CAISESEGYNEQFF. CDR3 bases: TGTGCCATCAGTGAGTCGGAGGGGTACAATGAGCAGTTCTTC.

The gene calls are TRBV5-1 and TRBJ2-7; D ambiguous. In germline, CDR1 is SGHRS, CDR2 YFSETQ. The V end lost 0 bases, the J end lost 2 bases, and 18 bases lay between the germline ends. The CDR3 covers 17 residues. The CDR3 reads CASSLGRVSSYTYEQYF. CDR3 nucleotides: TGCGCCAGCAGCTTGGGCAGAGTATCATCTTACACCTACGAGCAGTACTTC.

The V call is TRBV7-9, the J call TRBJ1-5; TRBD1 matches at 11 bases. The CDR3 runs 16 residues. CDR1 is SEHNR and CDR2 is FQNEAQ in the germline V gene (reference sequence). V was pared by 7 bases and J by 4 bases, with 9 bases of the junction left unmatched. The CDR3 loop reads CASNIGGQGVNQPQHF. In DNA form, the CDR3 reads TGTGCCAGCAACATAGGGGGACAGGGGGTTAATCAGCCCCAGCATTTT.

The J gene is TRBJ2-7, the V gene TRBV19, with 8 bases that match TRBD1. CDR3 length equals 15 residues. Trimming took 5 bases from V and 3 from J; bases not matched to a gene: 9. The germline V gene has CDR1 LNHDA and CDR2 SQIVND (reference sequence). The CDR3 reads CASSLRTGPNYEQYF. The CDR3 DNA reads as TGTGCCAGTAGTCTCCGGACAGGGCCAAACTACGAGCAGTACTTC.

This sequence joins TRBV14 and TRBJ1-3; tentatively, D is TRBD1 (5 bases). Germline-derived CDR1 and CDR2 are SGHDN and FVKESK. This CDR3 is 15 amino acids long. The V and J ends lost 8 bases and 0 bases respectively, with 14 bases between them. CDR3 coding DNA: TGTGCCAGCGCCTCGGGACGCATCTCTGGAAACACCATATATTTT. Amino acid sequence: CASASGRISGNTIYF.

V is TRBV7-2 and J is TRBJ1-1; D not resolved. The CDR3 is 14 residues long. Germline V gene sequence: CDR1 SGHTA, CDR2 FQGNSA. V lost 5 bases, J lost 5 bases, and 15 bases lay in between. CDR3 DNA sequence: TGTGCCAGCAGCACCCTGGGGAGAGGAACTGAAGCTTTCTTT. Protein sequence: CASSTLGRGTEAFF.

This clone was recorded once. V usage is TRBV5-4 and J usage is TRBJ2-5, with TRBD2 matching 10 bases. The CDR3 has 17 amino acids. With 4 bases clipped from V and 4 bases from J, the junction kept 13 bases outside the gene matches. Germline V gene data show CDR1 as SGHNT and CDR2 as YYREEE (reference sequence). CDR3 residues: CASSKVLIGTSAETQYF. CDR3 nucleotides: TGTGCCAGCAGCAAAGTACTCATCGGGACTAGCGCAGAGACCCAGTACTTC. The full variable domain, with the rest looked up from reference TRBV5-4 and TRBJ2-5, is ETGVTQSPTHLIKTRGQQVTLRCSSQSGHNTVSWYQQALGQGPQFIFQYYREEENGRGNFPPRFSGLQFPNYSSELNVNALELDDSALYLCASSKVLIGTSAETQYFGPGTRLLVL.